The entry below describes one T cell receptor (beta chain). Its antigen is unknown. The data were taken from a study of cytomegalovirus exposure and HLA in healthy donors. This PCR relied on a set of 60 Vbeta primers and 13 Jbeta primers. Original processing methods: About 11 million of some 80 million unique TCR beta chains were shared, per a later count. Only in-frame clones appear in the TCRdb table, and some are missing; sequencing was by immunoSEQ multiplex PCR. From that table come the V and J calls and clone size; the DNA was used to work out D and trimming. The sample records hundreds of thousands of clones, approximately 70% being singletons. Study findings and constraints: Later on, an analysis showed TCR association rates differing by HLA locus, with DRB1 the most and HLA-C the fewest.

V was shortened by 0 bases and J by 4 bases, with 12 bases between the two germline ends. This CDR3 comprises 15 residues. Germline V CDR1 and CDR2: ENHRY, SYGVKD. This receptor was obtained from a female donor in good health and CMV-seronegative. The J gene is TRBJ1-1, the V gene TRBV10-3, with a tentative D call TRBD1 (5 bases). Sequencing was carried out using PBMCs. This chain's CDR3 is CAISESAGNSTEAFF. In DNA, the CDR3 is TGTGCCATCAGTGAGTCTGCAGGGAATAGCACTGAAGCTTTCTTT.